Sequencing of this TCR beta chain was carried out in a study of response to subunit inactivated influenza vaccine. Findings of the study overall: With each seasonal influenza vaccination, the authors suggested, few new T cells are recruited.

This clonotype has more than one count but fewer than ten. Its target is not known. TCRdb independently ran MiXCR on the RT-PCR reads; one entry per CDR3 protein. This table holds about 240,000 distinct CDR3 sequences, roughly an eighth found once. CDR1 is MGHRA and CDR2 is YSYEKL in the germline V gene. The V end lost 2 bases, the J end lost 5 bases, and 15 bases lay between the germline ends. The CDR3 has 15 amino acids. This receptor was identified in a man aged 50-59 years who received an inactivated influenza vaccine. This chain connects TRBV4-1 to TRBJ2-5, with D tentatively TRBD2 (7 bases). The source material was non-naive T cells sorted from PBMCs, sampled 14 to 15 days before vaccination. This chain's CDR3 is CASSQLWGGYETQYF. In nucleotides, the CDR3 is TGCGCCAGCAGCCAACTTTGGGGGGGCTATGAGACCCAGTACTTC.